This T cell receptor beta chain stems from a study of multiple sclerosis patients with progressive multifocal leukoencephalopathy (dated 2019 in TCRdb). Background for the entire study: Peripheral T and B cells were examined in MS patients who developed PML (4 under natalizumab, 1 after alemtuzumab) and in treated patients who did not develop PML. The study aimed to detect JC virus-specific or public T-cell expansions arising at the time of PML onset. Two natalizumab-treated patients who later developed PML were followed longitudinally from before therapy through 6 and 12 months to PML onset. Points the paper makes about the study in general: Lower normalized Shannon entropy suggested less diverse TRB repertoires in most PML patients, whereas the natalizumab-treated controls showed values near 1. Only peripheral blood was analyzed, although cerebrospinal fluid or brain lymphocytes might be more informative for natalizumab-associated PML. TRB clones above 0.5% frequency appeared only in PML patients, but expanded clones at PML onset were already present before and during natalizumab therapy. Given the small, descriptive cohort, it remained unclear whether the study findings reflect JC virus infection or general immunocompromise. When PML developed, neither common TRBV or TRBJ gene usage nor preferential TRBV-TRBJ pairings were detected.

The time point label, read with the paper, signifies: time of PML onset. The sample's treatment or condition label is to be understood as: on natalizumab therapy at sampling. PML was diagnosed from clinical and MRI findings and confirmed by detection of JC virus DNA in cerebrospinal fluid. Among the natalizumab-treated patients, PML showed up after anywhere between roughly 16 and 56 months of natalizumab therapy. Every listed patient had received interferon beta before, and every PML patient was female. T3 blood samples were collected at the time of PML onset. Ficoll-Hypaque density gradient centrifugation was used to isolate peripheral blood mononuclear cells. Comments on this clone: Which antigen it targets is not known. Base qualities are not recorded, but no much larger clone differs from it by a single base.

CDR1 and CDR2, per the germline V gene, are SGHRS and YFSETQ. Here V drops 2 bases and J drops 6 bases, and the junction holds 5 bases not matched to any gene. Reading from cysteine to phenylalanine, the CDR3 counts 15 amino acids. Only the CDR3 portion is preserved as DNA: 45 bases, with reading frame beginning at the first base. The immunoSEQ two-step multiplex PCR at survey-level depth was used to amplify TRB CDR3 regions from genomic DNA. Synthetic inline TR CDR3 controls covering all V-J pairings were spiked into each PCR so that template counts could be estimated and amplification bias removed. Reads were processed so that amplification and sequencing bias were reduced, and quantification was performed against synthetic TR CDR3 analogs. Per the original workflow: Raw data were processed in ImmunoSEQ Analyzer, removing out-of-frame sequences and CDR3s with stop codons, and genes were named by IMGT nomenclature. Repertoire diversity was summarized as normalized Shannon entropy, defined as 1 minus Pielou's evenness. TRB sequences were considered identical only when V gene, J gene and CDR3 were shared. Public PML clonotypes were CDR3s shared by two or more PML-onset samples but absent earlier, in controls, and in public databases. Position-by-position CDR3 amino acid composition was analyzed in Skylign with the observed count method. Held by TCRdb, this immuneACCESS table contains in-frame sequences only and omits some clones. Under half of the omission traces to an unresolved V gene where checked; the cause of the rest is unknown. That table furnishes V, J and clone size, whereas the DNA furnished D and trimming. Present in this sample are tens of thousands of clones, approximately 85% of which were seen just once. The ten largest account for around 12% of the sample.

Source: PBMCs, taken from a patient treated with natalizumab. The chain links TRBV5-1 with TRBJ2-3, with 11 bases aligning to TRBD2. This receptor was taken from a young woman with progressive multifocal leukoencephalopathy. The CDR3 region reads CASSLLAGVGDTQYF. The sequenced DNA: TGCGCCAGCAGCTTACTAGCGGGAGTAGGTGATACGCAGTATTTT. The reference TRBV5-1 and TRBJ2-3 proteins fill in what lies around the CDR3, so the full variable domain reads KAGVTQTPRYLIKTRGQQVTLSCSPISGHRSVSWYQQTPGQGLQFLFEYFSETQRNKGNFPGRFSGRQFSNSRSEMNVSTLELGDSALYLCASSLLAGVGDTQYFGPGTRLTVL.